These T cell receptor beta chains were read from a single sample in a study of blood T cells in healthy people across ages. A single record per CDR3 protein comes from TCRdb applying MiXCR to the 5' RACE reads. The table lists 1.5 million to 2 million distinct CDR3 sequences, roughly 28% of them singletons, with roughly 8.2% in the top ten. Sequenced material: blood. Receptor source: a woman in her 30s in good health. CDR3s include the opening cysteine and the closing phenylalanine or tryptophan. Fields, in order: V gene, D gene, clone size, J gene, CDR3 protein, CDR3 DNA. The D gene is left open where the match is weak. Part of the rows lack a size; the others show once, few, many or a class for expanded clones.

>TRBV7-9|TRBD2|many|TRBJ2-7
CASGPLAAYEQYF
TGTGCCAGCGGGCCCCTAGCGGCCTACGAGCAGTACTTC
>TRBV5-1|NA|few|TRBJ2-7
CASRWGPSSYEQYF
TGCGCCAGCAGATGGGGGCCGAGCTCCTACGAGCAGTACTTC
>TRBV4-3|NA|few|TRBJ1-2
CASSTTWARDGYTF
TGCGCCAGCAGCACCACGTGGGCCCGAGATGGCTACACCTTC
>TRBV15|NA|NA|TRBJ2-3
CATSRDFNRAGDTQYF
TGTGCCACCAGCAGAGATTTTAACAGGGCCGGAGATACGCAGTATTTT
>TRBV29-1|TRBD1|NA|TRBJ2-7
CSVEEGQGTYEQYF
TGCAGCGTTGAAGAGGGACAGGGGACCTACGAGCAGTACTTC
>TRBV12-3/TRBV12-4|TRBD1|NA|TRBJ2-4
CASSSGTGRGDF
TGTGCCAGCAGTTCGGGGACAGGGAGAGGAGACTTC
>TRBV20-1|TRBD2|many|TRBJ2-7
CSARDGLAGSGSYEQYF
TGCAGTGCTAGAGATGGACTAGCGGGATCTGGATCCTACGAGCAGTACTTC
>TRBV12-5|TRBD1|few|TRBJ1-5
CASGLGGQGINQPQHF
TGTGCTAGTGGTTTGGGAGGACAGGGTATCAATCAGCCCCAGCATTTT
>TRBV29-1|NA|NA|TRBJ1-4
CSVRHRFNEKLFF
TGCAGCGTTAGGCACAGGTTTAATGAAAAACTGTTTTTT
>TRBV7-2|NA|few|TRBJ1-1
CASSFGAMNTEAFF
TGTGCCAGCAGCTTCGGGGCCATGAACACTGAAGCTTTCTTT
>TRBV18|NA|NA|TRBJ2-7
CASSPLASVEQYF
TGTGCCAGCTCACCTCTAGCATCCGTCGAGCAGTACTTC
>TRBV6-5|NA|many|TRBJ2-1
CASSKGVRNEQFF
TGTGCCAGCAGTAAGGGGGTCCGTAATGAGCAGTTCTTC
>TRBV29-1|NA|few|TRBJ1-5
CSVGEGNNQPQHF
TGCAGCGTTGGAGAAGGGAACAATCAGCCCCAGCATTTT
>TRBV18|TRBD1|NA|TRBJ2-7
CASSPPLIGQGGEQYF
TGTGCCAGCTCACCACCGCTAATAGGACAGGGTGGCGAGCAGTACTTC
>TRBV6-2/TRBV6-3|NA|NA|TRBJ2-7
CASRGLSAEQYF
TGTGCCAGCCGGGGGTTAAGCGCCGAGCAGTACTTC
>TRBV27|TRBD2|NA|TRBJ2-3
CASKGKAGGTTDTQYF
TGTGCCAGCAAGGGCAAGGCGGGGGGAACGACAGATACGCAGTATTTT
>TRBV28|NA|NA|TRBJ1-5
CASLGNDQPQHF
TGTGCCAGTTTAGGGAATGATCAGCCCCAGCATTTT
>TRBV20-1|NA|many|TRBJ2-3
CSAHVGNTDTQYF
TGCAGTGCCCACGTAGGCAACACAGATACGCAGTATTTT
>TRBV20-1|TRBD1|few|TRBJ1-4
CSARDPTGRRNEKLFF
TGCAGTGCTAGAGACCCGACAGGGAGAAGGAATGAAAAACTGTTTTTT
>TRBV20-1|NA|NA|TRBJ2-3
CSARAQARTDTQYF
TGCAGTGCGAGGGCCCAGGCCCGCACAGATACGCAGTATTTT